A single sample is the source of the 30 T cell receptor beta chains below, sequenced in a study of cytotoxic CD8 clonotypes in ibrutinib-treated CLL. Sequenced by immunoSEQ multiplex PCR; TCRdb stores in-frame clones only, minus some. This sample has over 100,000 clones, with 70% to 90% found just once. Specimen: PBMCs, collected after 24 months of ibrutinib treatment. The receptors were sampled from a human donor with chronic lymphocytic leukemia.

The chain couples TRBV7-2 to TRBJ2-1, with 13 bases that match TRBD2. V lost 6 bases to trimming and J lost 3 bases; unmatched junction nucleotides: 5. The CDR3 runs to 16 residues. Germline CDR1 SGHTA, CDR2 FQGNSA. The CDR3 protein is CASSLWTSGSYNEQFF. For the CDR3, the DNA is TGTGCCAGCAGTCTGTGGACTAGCGGGAGCTACAATGAGCAGTTCTTC.

The CDR3 protein is CASSFRVNQPQHF. The CDR3 bases are TGTGCCAGCAGTTTCCGAGTTAATCAGCCCCAGCATTTT. The gene calls are TRBV6-5 and TRBJ1-5; D unclear. CDR3 length equals 13 residues. V shed 4 bases and J shed 4 bases, with 8 bases lying between them. Per the germline V gene, CDR1 is MNHEY and CDR2 is SVGAGI.

CDR3 in amino acids: CASSLTPGSQPQHF. The CDR3 nucleotides are TGTGCCAGCAGCTTAACGCCCGGAAGTCAGCCCCAGCATTTT. The rearrangement joins TRBV7-3 to TRBJ1-5, with D hard to call. V was cut by 0 bases and J by 6 bases, with 9 bases left in between. This CDR3 has 14 residues. The germline V gene has CDR1 SGHTA and CDR2 FQGTGA.

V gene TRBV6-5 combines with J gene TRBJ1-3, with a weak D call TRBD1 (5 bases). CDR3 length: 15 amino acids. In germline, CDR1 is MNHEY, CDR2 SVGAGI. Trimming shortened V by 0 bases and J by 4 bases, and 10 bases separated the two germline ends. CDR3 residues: CASSYSRVSGNTIYF. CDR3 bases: TGTGCCAGCAGTTACTCCAGGGTATCAGGAAACACCATATATTTT.

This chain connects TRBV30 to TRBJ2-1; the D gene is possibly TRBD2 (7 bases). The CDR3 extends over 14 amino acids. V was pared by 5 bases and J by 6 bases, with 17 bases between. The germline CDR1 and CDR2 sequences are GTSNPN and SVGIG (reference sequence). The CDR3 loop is CAWWKGGGGNEQFF. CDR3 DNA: TGTGCCTGGTGGAAGGGAGGGGGGGGCAATGAGCAGTTCTTC.

The CDR3 here is CASSLGSLAGGFNEQFF. The DNA for the CDR3 is TGTGCCAGCAGCTTAGGCTCGCTAGCGGGAGGCTTCAATGAGCAGTTCTTC. The chain recombines TRBV11-3 with TRBJ2-1, with 11 bases matching TRBD2. Germline V gene sequence: CDR1 SGHNT, CDR2 YENEEA. The length of the CDR3 is 17 residues. Trimming cost V 1 base and J 6 bases; bases outside gene matches: 8.

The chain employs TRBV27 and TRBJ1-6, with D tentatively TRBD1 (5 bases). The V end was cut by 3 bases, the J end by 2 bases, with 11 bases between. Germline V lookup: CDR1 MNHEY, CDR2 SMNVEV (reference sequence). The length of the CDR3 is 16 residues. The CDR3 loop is CASSLGGGAYNSPLHF. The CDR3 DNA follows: TGTGCCAGCAGTTTGGGGGGGGGAGCCTATAATTCACCCCTCCACTTT.

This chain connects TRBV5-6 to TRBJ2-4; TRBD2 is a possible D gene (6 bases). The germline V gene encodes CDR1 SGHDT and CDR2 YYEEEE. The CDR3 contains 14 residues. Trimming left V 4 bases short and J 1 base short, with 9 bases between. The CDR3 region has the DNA TGTGCCAGCAGCCGGGGGTCGGCCAAAAACATTCAGTACTTC. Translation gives CASSRGSAKNIQYF.

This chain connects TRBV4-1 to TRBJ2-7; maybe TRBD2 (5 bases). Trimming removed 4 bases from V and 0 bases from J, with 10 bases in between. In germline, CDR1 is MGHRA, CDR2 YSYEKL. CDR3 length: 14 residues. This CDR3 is CASSLSRDSYEQYF. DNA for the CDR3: TGCGCCAGCAGCCTCAGCCGGGACTCCTACGAGCAGTACTTC.

The DNA for the CDR3 is TGTGCCAGCAGCCCGGGGGGTCCTTACTACGAGCAGTACTTC. Encoded protein: CASSPGGPYYEQYF. The chain couples TRBV7-3 to TRBJ2-7; 7 nucleotides align to TRBD2. The junction had 7 bases not matched to a gene; V was cut back by 5 bases and J by 3 bases. CDR1 is SGHTA, CDR2 FQGTGA, per germline. This CDR3 comprises 14 residues.

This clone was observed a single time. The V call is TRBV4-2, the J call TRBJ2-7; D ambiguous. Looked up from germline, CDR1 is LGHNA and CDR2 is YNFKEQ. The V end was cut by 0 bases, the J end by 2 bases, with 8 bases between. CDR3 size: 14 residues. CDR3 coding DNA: TGTGCCAGCAGCCAAGAAGGCAGAGCCTACGAGCAGTACTTC. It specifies CASSQEGRAYEQYF.

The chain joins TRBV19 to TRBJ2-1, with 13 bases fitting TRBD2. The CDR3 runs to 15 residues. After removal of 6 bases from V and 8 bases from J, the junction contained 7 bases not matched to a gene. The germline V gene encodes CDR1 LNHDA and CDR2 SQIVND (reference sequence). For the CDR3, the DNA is TGTGCCAGTAGGACCGGGACTAGCGGGATACATGAGCAGTTCTTC. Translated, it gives CASRTGTSGIHEQFF.

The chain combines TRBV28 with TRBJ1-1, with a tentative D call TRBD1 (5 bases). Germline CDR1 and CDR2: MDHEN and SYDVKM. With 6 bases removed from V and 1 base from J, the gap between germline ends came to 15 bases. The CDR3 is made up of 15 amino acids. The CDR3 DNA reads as TGTGCCAGCAGAACTAGGGACTTCTCGAACACTGAAGCTTTCTTT. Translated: CASRTRDFSNTEAFF.

DNA of the CDR3: TGTGCCAGCAGCGTAGGGGGAGTACGGAGTTCGAATGAGCAGTTCTTC. It translates to CASSVGGVRSSNEQFF. The rearrangement links TRBV9 to TRBJ2-1; tentatively, D is TRBD2 (5 bases). The CDR3 totals 16 residues. V was trimmed by 0 bases and J by 7 bases, leaving 17 bases between them. Per the germline V gene, CDR1 is SGDLS and CDR2 is YYNGEE.

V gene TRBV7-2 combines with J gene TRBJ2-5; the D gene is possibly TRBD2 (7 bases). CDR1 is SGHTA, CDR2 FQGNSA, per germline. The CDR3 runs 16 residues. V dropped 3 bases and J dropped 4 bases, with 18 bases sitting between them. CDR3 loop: CASSFRGARGAETQYF. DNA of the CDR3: TGTGCCAGCAGCTTTCGAGGGGCTCGGGGGGCAGAGACCCAGTACTTC.

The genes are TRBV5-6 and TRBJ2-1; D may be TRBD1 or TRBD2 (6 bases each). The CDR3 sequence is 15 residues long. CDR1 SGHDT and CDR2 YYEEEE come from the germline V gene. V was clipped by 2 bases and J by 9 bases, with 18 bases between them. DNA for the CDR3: TGTGCCAGCAGCTTTAGGGGGGCCCCAATAGTTGAGCAGTTCTTC. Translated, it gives CASSFRGAPIVEQFF. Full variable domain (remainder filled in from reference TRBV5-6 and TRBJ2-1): DAGVTQSPTHLIKTRGQQVTLRCSPKSGHDTVSWYQQALGQGPQFIFQYYEEEERQRGNFPDRFSGHQFPNYSSELNVNALLLGDSALYLCASSFRGAPIVEQFFGPGTRLTVL.

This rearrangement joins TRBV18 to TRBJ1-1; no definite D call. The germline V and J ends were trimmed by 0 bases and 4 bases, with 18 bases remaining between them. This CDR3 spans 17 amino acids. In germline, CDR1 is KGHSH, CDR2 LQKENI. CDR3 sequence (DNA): TGTGCCAGCTCACCACCGGAATTGGTGGCTCGGGGCACTGAAGCTTTCTTT. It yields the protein CASSPPELVARGTEAFF.

The CDR3, as DNA: TGCGCCAGCAAAGGGACCACCTACGAGCAGTACTTC. Translating it yields CASKGTTYEQYF. J is TRBJ2-7 and V is TRBV5-1; either TRBD1 or TRBD2 may fit D (5 bases each). The V end lost 6 bases, the J end lost 2 bases, and 9 bases lay between the germline ends. From germline, CDR1 is SGHRS and CDR2 YFSETQ. The CDR3 runs to 12 residues.

CDR3 coding DNA: TGTGCCAGCAGTACATACAACTATGGCTACACCTTC. As protein: CASSTYNYGYTF. The chain carries TRBV28 and TRBJ1-2; D unclear. Germline V gives CDR1 MDHEN, CDR2 SYDVKM. This CDR3 spans 12 amino acids. Trimming removed 5 bases at V and 2 bases at J, with 6 bases between.

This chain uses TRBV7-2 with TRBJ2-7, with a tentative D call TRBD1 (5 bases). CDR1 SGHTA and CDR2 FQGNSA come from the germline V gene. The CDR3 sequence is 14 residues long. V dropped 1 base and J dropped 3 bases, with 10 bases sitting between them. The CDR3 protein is CASSLGQGNYEQYF. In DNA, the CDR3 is TGTGCCAGCAGCTTAGGGCAGGGTAACTACGAGCAGTACTTC.

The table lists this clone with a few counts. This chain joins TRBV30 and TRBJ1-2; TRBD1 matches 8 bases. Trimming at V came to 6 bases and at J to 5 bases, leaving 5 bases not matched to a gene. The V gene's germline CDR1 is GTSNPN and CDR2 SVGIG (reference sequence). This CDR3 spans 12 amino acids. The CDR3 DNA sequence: TGTGCCTGTATGGACAGGGATTATGGCTACACCTTC. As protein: CACMDRDYGYTF.

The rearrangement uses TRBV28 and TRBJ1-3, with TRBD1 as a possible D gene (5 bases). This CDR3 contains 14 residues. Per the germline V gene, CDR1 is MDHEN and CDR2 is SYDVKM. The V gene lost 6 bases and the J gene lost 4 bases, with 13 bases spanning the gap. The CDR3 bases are TGTGCCAGCAGCTATGCAGGGAGCGGAAACACCATATATTTT. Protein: CASSYAGSGNTIYF.

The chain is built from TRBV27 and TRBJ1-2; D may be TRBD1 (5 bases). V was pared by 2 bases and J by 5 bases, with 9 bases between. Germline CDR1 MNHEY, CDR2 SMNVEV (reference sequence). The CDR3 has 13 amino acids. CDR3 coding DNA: TGTGCCAGCAGTTTAAATCAGGGATATGGCTACACCTTC. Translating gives CASSLNQGYGYTF.

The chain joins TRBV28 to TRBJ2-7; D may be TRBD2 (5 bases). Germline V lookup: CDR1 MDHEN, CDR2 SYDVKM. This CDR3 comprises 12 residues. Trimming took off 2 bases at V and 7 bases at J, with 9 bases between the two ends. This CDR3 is CASSLVRLEQYF. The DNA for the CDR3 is TGTGCCAGCAGTTTAGTAAGACTAGAGCAGTACTTC.

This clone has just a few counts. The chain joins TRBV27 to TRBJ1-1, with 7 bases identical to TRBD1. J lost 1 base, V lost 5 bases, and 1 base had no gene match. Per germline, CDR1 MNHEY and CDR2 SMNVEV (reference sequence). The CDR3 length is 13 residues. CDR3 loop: CASSGQENTEAFF. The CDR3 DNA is TGTGCCAGCAGTGGACAGGAGAACACTGAAGCTTTCTTT.

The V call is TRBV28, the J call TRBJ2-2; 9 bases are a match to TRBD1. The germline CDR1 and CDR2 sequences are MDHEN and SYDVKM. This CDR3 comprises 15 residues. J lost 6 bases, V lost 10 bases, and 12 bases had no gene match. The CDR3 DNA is TGTGCCACTTCACAGGGGGCGAAGGACTCCGGGGAGCTGTTTTTT. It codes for CATSQGAKDSGELFF. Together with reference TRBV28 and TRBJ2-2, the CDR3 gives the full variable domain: DVKVTQSSRYLVKRTGEKVFLECVQDMDHENMFWYRQDPGLGLRLIYFSYDVKMKEKGDIPEGYSVSREKKERFSLILESASTNQTSMYLCATSQGAKDSGELFFGEGSRLTVL.

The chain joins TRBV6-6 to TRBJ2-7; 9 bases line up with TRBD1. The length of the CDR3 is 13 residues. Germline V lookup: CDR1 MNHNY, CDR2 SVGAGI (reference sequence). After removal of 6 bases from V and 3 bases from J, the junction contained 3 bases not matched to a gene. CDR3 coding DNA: TGTGCCAGCAGAGGGACAGGGAACTACGAGCAGTACTTC. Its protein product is CASRGTGNYEQYF.

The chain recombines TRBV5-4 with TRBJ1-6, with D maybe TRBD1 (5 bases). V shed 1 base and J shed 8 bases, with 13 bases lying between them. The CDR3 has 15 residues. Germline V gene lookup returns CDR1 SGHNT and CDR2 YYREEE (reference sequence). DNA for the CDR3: TGTGCCAGCAGCTTGTTTGCAGGGAGCGATTCACCCCTCCACTTT. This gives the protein CASSLFAGSDSPLHF.

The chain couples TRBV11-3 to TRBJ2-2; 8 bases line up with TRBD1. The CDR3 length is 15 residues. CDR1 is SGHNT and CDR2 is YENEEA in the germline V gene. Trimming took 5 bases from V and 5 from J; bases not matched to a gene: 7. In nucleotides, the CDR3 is TGTGCCAGCAGCCAAGGACAGGGTTCAACCGGGGAGCTGTTTTTT. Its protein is CASSQGQGSTGELFF.

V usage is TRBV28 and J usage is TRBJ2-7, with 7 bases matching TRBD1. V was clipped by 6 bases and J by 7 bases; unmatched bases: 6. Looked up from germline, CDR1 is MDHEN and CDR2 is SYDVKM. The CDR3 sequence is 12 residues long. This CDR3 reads CASRAPGGEQYF. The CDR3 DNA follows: TGTGCCAGCAGGGCACCAGGGGGAGAGCAGTACTTC.